The rows below give T cell receptor beta chains drawn from one sample of a study of cytomegalovirus exposure and HLA in healthy donors. Clones were sequenced by immunoSEQ multiplex PCR, and TCRdb holds only the in-frame ones, with some missing. The table lists roughly 170,000 clones, 65% to 80% of them singletons. Specimen: PBMCs. These receptors came from a woman between 25 and 40 years old in good health and CMV-seronegative. The CDR3 runs from the conserved cysteine through the conserved F or W. A D gene is named only where the DNA matches it firmly. Only some rows state a clone size, as once, few, many or a class for expanded clones.

TRBJ2-5,TRBV7-9,TRBD1,NA,TGTGCCAGCAGCAACCGGGACAGACAAGAGACCCAGTACTTC,CASSNRDRQETQYF
TRBJ2-1,TRBV7-2,TRBD2,NA,TGTGCCAGCAGCTTCGGTGCTAGCGGGAGATACAATGAGCAGTTCTTC,CASSFGASGRYNEQFF
TRBJ2-6,TRBV5-1,NA,NA,TGCGCCAGCAGCTTGACGGCCTGGGACATCTCTGGGGCCAACGTCCTGACTTTC,CASSLTAWDISGANVLTF
TRBJ1-1,TRBV7-9,NA,NA,TGTGCCAGCAGCTTAAATCAGTTCGATGAAGCTTTCTTT,CASSLNQFDEAFF
TRBJ2-7,TRBV5-8,TRBD2,few,TGTGCCAGCAGCTTGGCCGGCGGGGGGCGACCATTCTACGAGCAGTACTTC,CASSLAGGGRPFYEQYF
TRBJ2-3,TRBV5-1,TRBD2,NA,TGCGCCAGCAGCTTGGCCCTAGCGGGGGCCTCTAGCACAGATACGCAGTATTTT,CASSLALAGASSTDTQYF
TRBJ1-5,TRBV7-2,NA,NA,TGTGCCAGCAGCTCAGGAGGTGGGCAGCGCAATCAGCCCCAGCATTTT,CASSSGGGQRNQPQHF
TRBJ2-3,TRBV5-6,NA,NA,TGTGCCAGCAGCTTTTGGGTGAGGCGGGACACAGATACGCAGTATTTT,CASSFWVRRDTDTQYF
TRBJ1-2,TRBV25-1,TRBD1,NA,TGTGCCAGCGTTAACTCCGGGACAGGCTCTGGCTACACCTTC,CASVNSGTGSGYTF
TRBJ1-5,TRBV5-1,TRBD1,NA,TGCGCCAGTCGACAGGGGGCAAATCAGCCCCAGCATTTT,CASRQGANQPQHF
TRBJ1-2,TRBV30,TRBD1,once,TGTGCCTTAACCCAGGGGACAGGAGGGCGCGTTGGCTACACCTTC,CALTQGTGGRVGYTF
TRBJ1-2,TRBV28,NA,NA,TGTGCCAGCAGTTTATGGCGGGGGGCCGATGGCTACACCTTC,CASSLWRGADGYTF
TRBJ1-5,TRBV4-3,NA,NA,TGCGCCAGCAGCCAAACAGGGATTTGCAATCAGCCCCAGCATTTT,CASSQTGICNQPQHF
TRBJ1-2,TRBV27,NA,NA,TGTGCCAGCAGTTTATTCGATCCCCCCTCCAGAGGCTATGGCTACACCTTC,CASSLFDPPSRGYGYTF
TRBJ2-1,TRBV5-5,TRBD2,NA,TGTGCCAGCAGCTTTATCACGGGCGGGGGTAATGAGCAGTTCTTC,CASSFITGGGNEQFF
TRBJ1-2,TRBV10-1,TRBD1,few,TGCGCCAGCAGCGGGACAGGGGGGACCGGCTACCCCTTC,CASSGTGGTGYPF
TRBJ2-7,TRBV30,NA,once,TGTGCCTGGAGTGTAGATGGAGGGGTCGAGCAGTACTTC,CAWSVDGGVEQYF
TRBJ2-7,TRBV6-5,TRBD1,few,TGTGCCAGTAAACGCCAGGACAGGGGTGGCTACGAGCAGTACTTC,CASKRQDRGGYEQYF
TRBJ2-1,TRBV7-2,TRBD2,NA,TGTGCCAGCAGTTCGGCCAGCGGGGGGTACAATGAGCAGTTCTTC,CASSSASGGYNEQFF
TRBJ2-2,TRBV5-1,NA,NA,TGCGCCAGCAGCTTGGAAGGGGCGGACACCGGGGAGCTGTTTTTT,CASSLEGADTGELFF
TRBJ2-7,TRBV5-1,NA,few,TGCGCCAGCAGCTTGGAAGGTCCTAGCTCCTACGAGCAGTACTTC,CASSLEGPSSYEQYF
TRBJ2-7,TRBV29-1,TRBD1,NA,TGCAGCGTCGGGACAGGCGCCTCCTACGAGCAGTACTTC,CSVGTGASYEQYF
TRBJ2-7,TRBV6-5,TRBD2,NA,TGTGCCAGCAGTTCAGCCCGACTAGCGGGGGGCTACGAGCAGTACTTC,CASSSARLAGGYEQYF
TRBJ1-5,TRBV9,NA,once,TGTGCCAGCAGCGTAGGAGGGTTTAGCAATCAGCCCCAGCATTTT,CASSVGGFSNQPQHF
TRBJ1-1,TRBV5-1,TRBD1,NA,TGCGCCAGCAGCTTGAATAAGGGGGCCCTGGAGGCTTTCTTT,CASSLNKGALEAFF
TRBJ2-4,TRBV10-2,NA,NA,TGCGCCAGCAGTGGAGGAAGCGACATTCAGTACTTC,CASSGGSDIQYF
TRBJ2-1,TRBV5-1,TRBD2,few,TGCGCCAGCAGCTTGGGGAGCGGGGGCGTCTACAATGAGCAGTTCTTC,CASSLGSGGVYNEQFF
TRBJ2-2,TRBV7-2,TRBD2,NA,TGTGCCAGCAGCTCCACTAGCGGGGGGTTCGACGGGGAGCTGTTTTTT,CASSSTSGGFDGELFF
TRBJ1-1,TRBV19,NA,NA,TGTGCCAGTAGTCACAGGGCCCTGAACACTGAAGCTTTCTTT,CASSHRALNTEAFF
TRBJ2-3,TRBV28,NA,NA,TGTGCCAGCAGGACTCGACCAGATACGCAGTATTTT,CASRTRPDTQYF
TRBJ1-2,TRBV5-8,TRBD1,NA,TGTGCCAGCAGCTTGGGACAGGGGGCGAGCTATGGCTACACCTTC,CASSLGQGASYGYTF
TRBJ2-7,TRBV15,NA,NA,TGTGCCACCAGCACTCACTATTCCTACGAGCAGTACTTC,CATSTHYSYEQYF
TRBJ1-2,TRBV5-1,TRBD1,NA,TGCGCCAGCAGCTTATTGACAGGGGGAAGGGGCTACACCTTC,CASSLLTGGRGYTF
TRBJ2-1,TRBV27,TRBD1,NA,TGTGCCAGCAGTCAGGTGGGGACAGGGGTCAATGAGCAGTTCTTC,CASSQVGTGVNEQFF
TRBJ2-3,TRBV9,TRBD1,NA,TGTGCCAGCAGCGTAGGATGGGACAGGCGCACAGATACGCAGTATTTT,CASSVGWDRRTDTQYF
TRBJ2-7,TRBV28,TRBD2,NA,TGTGCCAGCAGTTTGGCGGGAGGGCCGGGAGAGCAGTACTTC,CASSLAGGPGEQYF
TRBJ2-5,TRBV5-1,TRBD2,NA,TGCGCCAGCAGCTTGGCCGCGGGAGGAGGAGAGACCCAGTACTTC,CASSLAAGGGETQYF
TRBJ2-6,TRBV27,TRBD1,few,TGTGCCAGCAGTCCCGGGACAGGGTCTGGGGCCAACGTCCTGACTTTC,CASSPGTGSGANVLTF
TRBJ2-3,TRBV7-7,NA,NA,TGTGCCAGCAGCGAGGGACTTTTGGGGACAGATACGCAGTATTTT,CASSEGLLGTDTQYF
TRBJ2-5,TRBV7-8,TRBD1,NA,TGTGCCAGCAGCTCCCGGACAGGGAAAGAGACCCAGTACTTC,CASSSRTGKETQYF
TRBJ1-2,TRBV19,NA,NA,TGTGCCAGTAGTCCAACAGCTGCCTATGGCTACACCTTC,CASSPTAAYGYTF
TRBJ1-4,TRBV9,TRBD1,NA,TGTGCCAGCAGCCCTTTCGGGACAGGTTATGAAAAACTGTTTTTT,CASSPFGTGYEKLFF
TRBJ1-2,TRBV7-8,TRBD1,NA,TGTGCCAGCAGCGTAGTCCGGGACAGGGGTGGCTACACCTTC,CASSVVRDRGGYTF
TRBJ2-7,TRBV4-2,TRBD2,NA,TGTGCCAGCAGCCGCCCGAGGACTAGCGGGAGAGGCGAGCAGTACTTC,CASSRPRTSGRGEQYF
TRBJ2-5,TRBV5-6,NA,NA,TGTGCCAGCAGCTTGAAGGGCTTAGGGGAAGAGACCCAGTACTTC,CASSLKGLGEETQYF
TRBJ2-7,TRBV11-2,NA,few,TGTGCCAGCAGCTTAGAGGCGACAGTCGGAGTGGGAAACTACGAGCAGTACTTC,CASSLEATVGVGNYEQYF
TRBJ1-2,TRBV2,NA,NA,TGTGCCAGCAAATCGACGGGGTGGCCTGGCTACACCTTC,CASKSTGWPGYTF